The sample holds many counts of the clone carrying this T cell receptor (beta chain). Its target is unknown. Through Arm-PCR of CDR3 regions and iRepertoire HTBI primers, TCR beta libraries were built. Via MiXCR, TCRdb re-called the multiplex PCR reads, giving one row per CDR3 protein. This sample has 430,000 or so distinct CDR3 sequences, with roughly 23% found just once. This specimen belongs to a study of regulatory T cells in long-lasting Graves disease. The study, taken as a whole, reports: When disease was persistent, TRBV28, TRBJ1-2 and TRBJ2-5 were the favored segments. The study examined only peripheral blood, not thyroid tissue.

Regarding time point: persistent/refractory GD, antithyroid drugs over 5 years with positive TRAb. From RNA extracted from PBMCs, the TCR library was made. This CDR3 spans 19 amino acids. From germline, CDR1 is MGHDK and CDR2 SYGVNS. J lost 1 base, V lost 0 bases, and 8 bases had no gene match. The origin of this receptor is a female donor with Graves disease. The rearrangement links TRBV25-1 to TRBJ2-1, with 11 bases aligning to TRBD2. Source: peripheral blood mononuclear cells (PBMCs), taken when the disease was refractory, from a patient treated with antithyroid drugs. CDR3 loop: CASSEYFPTSGSSYNEQFF. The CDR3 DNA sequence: TGTGCCAGCAGTGAATATTTCCCTACTAGCGGGAGTTCCTACAATGAGCAGTTCTTC.